Below are 12 T cell receptor beta chains sequenced from a single sample in a study of blood T cell repertoires in COVID-19. Only in-frame clones appear in the TCRdb table, and some are missing; sequencing was by immunoSEQ multiplex PCR. The sample contains 250,000 to 300,000 clones, around 84% of which appear only once. Sequencing used PBMCs or T cells enriched from blood (not recorded which). The receptor source for this set is a man aged 25 to 40 with acute COVID-19.

The chain joins TRBV18 to TRBJ1-5, with 10 bases aligning to TRBD1. Per the germline V gene, CDR1 is KGHSH and CDR2 is LQKENI. CDR3 length: 16 residues. V shed 6 bases, J shed 5 bases, and the junction held 10 bases outside the gene matches. CDR3 protein: CASSLTGTGADQPQHF. The DNA of the CDR3 is TGTGCCAGCTCTCTTACCGGGACAGGGGCAGATCAGCCCCAGCATTTT.

CDR3 loop: CASSLGEAQYF. CDR3 bases: TGTGCCAGCAGCCTCGGGGAGGCCCAGTACTTC. The J gene is TRBJ2-5, the V gene TRBV14; tentatively, D is TRBD2 (6 bases). The CDR3 extends over 11 amino acids. The ends were cut back, 4 bases at V and 9 bases at J, with 9 bases in the middle. Germline assignment: CDR1 SGHDN and CDR2 FVKESK.

The sample holds a few counts of this clone. This chain links TRBV21-1 with TRBJ1-2; TRBD1, the table's D call, was not compared with the DNA. TRBV21-1 is reported as a pseudogene. This CDR3 is 13 amino acids long. The CDR3 DNA sequence: TGTGCCAGCAGCAAAGGGACAGGGGATGGCTACACCTTC. Its protein is CASSKGTGDGYTF.

Only one count was recorded for this clone. The J gene is TRBJ2-2, the V gene TRBV7-9, with D possibly TRBD2 on 5 matching bases. CDR3 size: 14 residues. Germline values: CDR1 SEHNR, CDR2 FQNEAQ (reference sequence). Trimming removed 2 bases from V and 6 bases from J, with 10 bases in between. The CDR3 DNA sequence: TGTGCCAGCAGCTTACCTCTAGCTTCCGGGGAGCTGTTTTTT. Amino acids: CASSLPLASGELFF.

V is TRBV9 and J is TRBJ2-5; tentative D call: TRBD1 (6 bases). The germline V and J ends were trimmed by 0 bases and 0 bases, with 9 bases remaining between them. This CDR3 comprises 15 residues. Germline values: CDR1 SGDLS, CDR2 YYNGEE. The CDR3 nucleotides read TGTGCCAGCAGCGTAGGTACAGGGTACCAAGAGACCCAGTACTTC. It codes for CASSVGTGYQETQYF. Drawing the rest from reference TRBV9 and TRBJ2-5, the complete variable domain is DSGVTQTPKHLITATGQRVTLRCSPRSGDLSVYWYQQSLDQGLQFLIQYYNGEERAKGNILERFSAQQFPDLHSELNLSSLELGDSALYFCASSVGTGYQETQYFGPGTRLLVL.

The V and J genes are TRBV9 and TRBJ2-2, with a weak D call TRBD1 (5 bases). Germline V gives CDR1 SGDLS, CDR2 YYNGEE. The CDR3 loop spans 14 amino acids. Trimming took off 7 bases at V and 2 bases at J, with 12 bases between the two ends. The CDR3 DNA is TGTGCCAGCGAAGGGCAGGGTAACACCGGGGAGCTGTTTTTT. This translates into CASEGQGNTGELFF.

V and J are TRBV3-1 (or the pseudogene TRBV3-2) and TRBJ1-2; the match to TRBD1 covers 9 bases. This CDR3 spans 16 amino acids. The V gene's germline CDR1 is LGHDT and CDR2 YNNKEL (reference sequence). J was trimmed by 3 bases and V by 4 bases; bases with no gene match: 9. This CDR3 is CASSRDRAFLDYGYTF. CDR3 DNA: TGTGCCAGCAGCCGGGACAGGGCCTTCTTAGACTATGGCTACACCTTC.

The sample holds one count of this clone. This CDR3 reads CATSRDGEGGTDTQYF. DNA for the CDR3: TGTGCCACCAGCAGAGATGGCGAGGGCGGCACAGATACGCAGTATTTT. The chain has TRBV15 and TRBJ2-3, with a possible D match to TRBD2 (5 bases). V dropped 0 bases and J dropped 1 base, with 11 bases sitting between them. Germline values: CDR1 LNHNV, CDR2 YYDKDF (reference sequence). This CDR3 spans 16 amino acids.

The rearrangement links TRBV10-2 to TRBJ2-7; 8 nucleotides align to TRBD1. Germline CDR1 is WSHSY and CDR2 is SAAADI. With V trimmed by 2 bases and J by 4 bases, 16 bases remained unmatched. The length of the CDR3 is 18 residues. The DNA of the CDR3 is TGCGCCAGCAGTGAGAGAAGGACAGGGCAGGTGGGGTTTTACGAGCAGTACGTC. It yields the protein CASSERRTGQVGFYEQYV.

The chain uses TRBV29-1 and TRBJ2-2, with D possibly being TRBD2 (6 bases). Germline lookup yields CDR1 SQVTM and CDR2 ANQGSEA. V was clipped by 7 bases and J by 5 bases, with 20 bases between them. This CDR3 is built from 15 residues. For the CDR3, the DNA is TGCAGCGGCGGAGGCGGAGGGGTGTGGACCGGGGAGCTGTTTTTT. Protein: CSGGGGGVWTGELFF.

V and J are TRBV1 and TRBJ2-7; the DNA was not used to check the table's D call, TRBD2. TRBV1 is reported as a pseudogene. The CDR3 totals 18 residues. The CDR3 loop is CTSSQDAAGGSATYEQYV. The CDR3 coding sequence is TGCACCAGCAGCCAAGATGCAGCGGGCGGGTCTGCCACCTACGAGCAGTACGTC.

The chain uses TRBV9 and TRBJ2-3; TRBD2 aligns across 11 bases. The CDR3 totals 15 residues. CDR1 and CDR2 from the germline V gene are SGDLS and YYNGEE. V was clipped by 6 bases and J by 4 bases; unmatched bases: 7. This CDR3 reads CASNRLAGKSDTQYF. The CDR3 region has the DNA TGTGCCAGCAACCGACTAGCGGGGAAATCAGATACGCAGTATTTT.